This TCR beta chain was retrieved from a study of cytomegalovirus exposure and HLA in healthy donors. Whole-study context: Clustering assigned 81% of the approximately 370 genotyped donors to the Caucasian-associated ancestry cluster.

Remarks on this clone: Antigen: not known.

PCR primers comprised 60 Vbeta and 13 Jbeta primers. Assay: immunoSEQ multiplex PCR; the TCRdb copy retains only in-frame clones and omits some. Of 200,000 to 250,000 clones listed, 80% to 90% are singletons. Study outcomes and limitations: A later analysis appeared to link common viral pathogens to several of the most significant clusters. Association with HLA alleles at 0.05 false discovery rate was found for around 17,000 TCR beta sequences in a later analysis.

With 6 bases clipped from V and 4 bases from J, the junction kept 5 bases outside the gene matches. The length of the CDR3 is 14 residues. Looked up from germline, CDR1 is MGHDK and CDR2 is SYGVNS. This chain connects TRBV25-1 to TRBJ2-2, with 7 nucleotides matching TRBD2. This clonotype was obtained from a girl aged 2-10 years in good health and CMV-seronegative. The sample consisted of PBMCs. DNA of the CDR3: TGTGCCAGCAGGGGAGGGGCGGGCACCGGGGAGCTGTTTTTT. This sequence encodes CASRGGAGTGELFF.